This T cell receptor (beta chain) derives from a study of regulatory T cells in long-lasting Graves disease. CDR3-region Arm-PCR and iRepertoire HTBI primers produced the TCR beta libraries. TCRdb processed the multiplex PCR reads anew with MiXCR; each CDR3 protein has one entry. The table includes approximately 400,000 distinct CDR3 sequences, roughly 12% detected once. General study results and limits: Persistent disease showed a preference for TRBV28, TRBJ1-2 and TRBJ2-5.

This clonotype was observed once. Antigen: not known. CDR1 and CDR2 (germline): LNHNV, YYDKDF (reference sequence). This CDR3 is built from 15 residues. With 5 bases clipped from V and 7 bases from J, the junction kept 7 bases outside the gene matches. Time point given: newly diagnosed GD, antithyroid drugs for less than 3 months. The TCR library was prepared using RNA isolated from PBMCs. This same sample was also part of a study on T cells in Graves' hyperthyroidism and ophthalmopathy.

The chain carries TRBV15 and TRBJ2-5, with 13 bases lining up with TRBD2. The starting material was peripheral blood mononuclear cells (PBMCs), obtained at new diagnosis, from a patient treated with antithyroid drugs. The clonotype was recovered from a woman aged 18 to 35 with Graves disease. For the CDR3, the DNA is TGTGCCACCAGCCGAGGACTAGCGGGAGTCTTGACCCAGTACTTC. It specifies CATSRGLAGVLTQYF.